The 9 T cell receptor beta chains below all came from one sample that was sequenced in a study of CD8 T cells in Susac syndrome. The RNA input was about 0.5 to 1 ug, and it was reverse transcribed with random hexamers. TCRdb reprocessed the immunoSEQ multiplex PCR reads with MiXCR, giving one entry per CDR3 protein. The data show 55,000 to 85,000 distinct CDR3 sequences, with over 90% seen just once and 0.095% to 0.12% held by the top ten. The sample consisted of CD4+ T cells from PBMCs. Every receptor here comes from a human donor with multiple sclerosis.

The J gene is TRBJ2-7, the V gene TRBV10-1; no definite D call. Trimming took 0 bases from V and 0 from J, leaving 9 bases between them. The V gene's germline CDR1 is WNHNN and CDR2 SYGVQD (reference sequence). The CDR3 sequence is 15 residues long. The CDR3 region has the DNA TGCGCCAGCAGTGAGTCGGGTGTGCGCTCCTACGAGCAGTACTTC. It encodes CASSESGVRSYEQYF.

The chain recombines TRBV5-4 with TRBJ1-6; D gene uncertain. Germline V gene lookup returns CDR1 SGHNT and CDR2 YYREEE (reference sequence). This CDR3 region has 12 residues. Trimming took 1 base from V and 8 from J, leaving 4 bases between them. The CDR3 is CASSLSDSPLHF. The DNA of the CDR3 is TGTGCCAGCAGCTTGTCAGATTCACCCCTCCACTTT.

The chain has TRBV12-3 or TRBV12-4 and TRBJ2-1, with 7 positions matching TRBD1. After removal of 5 bases from V and 0 bases from J, the junction contained 4 bases not matched to a gene. CDR3 length: 15 residues. DNA for the CDR3: TGTGCCAGCAGTCCGGGACAGTCCTCCTACAATGAGCAGTTCTTC. This codes for CASSPGQSSYNEQFF.

The rearrangement links TRBV7-6 to TRBJ1-3, with D unresolved. Trimming shortened V by 3 bases and J by 1 base, and 10 bases separated the two germline ends. Per germline, CDR1 SGHVS and CDR2 FNYEAQ. The CDR3 sequence is 15 residues long. The CDR3 DNA reads as TGTGCCAGCAGCTTGCCCCCCGGTTCTGGAAACACCATATATTTT. This gives the protein CASSLPPGSGNTIYF.

The rearrangement joins TRBV20-1 to TRBJ2-1; 13 bases match TRBD2. The V gene end was trimmed by 6 bases and the J gene end by 6 bases; junction bases not matched to a gene: 2. Germline CDR1 and CDR2: DFQATT and SNEGSKA (reference sequence). The CDR3 sequence is 13 residues long. CDR3 sequence: CSARLAGGNEQFF. CDR3 coding DNA: TGCAGTGCCAGACTAGCGGGGGGCAATGAGCAGTTCTTC.

The rearrangement joins TRBV29-1 to TRBJ2-1, with D perhaps given as TRBD1 or TRBD2 (5 bases each). The CDR3 is made up of 13 amino acids. CDR1 and CDR2 from the germline V gene are SQVTM and ANQGSEA. Between the trimmed V and J ends, which lost 7 bases and 8 bases, there was a span of 18 bases. The CDR3 is CSAQTGRGDEQFF. The CDR3 DNA is TGCAGCGCCCAAACGGGGAGAGGGGATGAGCAGTTCTTC.

This clonotype was detected once. The chain combines TRBV30 with TRBJ1-1, with 9 bases aligning to TRBD1. V was clipped by 2 bases and J by 3 bases; unmatched bases: 1. Germline V gene lookup returns CDR1 GTSNPN and CDR2 SVGIG (reference sequence). The CDR3 has 13 residues. The chain's CDR3 is CAWSRDRDTEAFF. The CDR3 DNA follows: TGTGCCTGGAGTAGGGACAGGGACACTGAAGCTTTCTTT.

The chain links TRBV9 to TRBJ1-6; D not certain. V was shortened by 2 bases and J by 7 bases, with 7 bases between the two germline ends. CDR3 length: 13 residues. Germline values: CDR1 SGDLS, CDR2 YYNGEE. Here the CDR3 reads CASSVDWNSPLHF. DNA for the CDR3: TGTGCCAGCAGCGTCGATTGGAATTCACCCCTCCACTTT.

The rearrangement joins TRBV13 to TRBJ1-2, with D tentatively TRBD1 (6 bases). V lost 4 bases to trimming and J lost 4 bases, with 16 bases between them. The germline V gene encodes CDR1 PRHDT and CDR2 FYEKMQ (reference sequence). The CDR3 is 15 amino acids. In DNA, the CDR3 is TGTGCCAGCAGCTCCACCGGGACACTCCTCTATGGCTACACCTTC. Its translation: CASSSTGTLLYGYTF.